This T cell receptor beta chain was identified in a study of T-cell reconstitution after alpha-beta-depleted transplantation in children. Study outcomes and limitations: Alpha-beta T cells present about two months after transplant were reported to originate from several hundred expanded graft clones. It was newly produced T cells that mostly accounted for T-cell counts and diversity one year after transplant. In some patients, recipient T cells and intrathymic progenitors surviving conditioning explained high day-60 diversity.

A TCRbeta library incorporating unique molecular identifiers was prepared. TCRdb fed the PCR reads into MiXCR, producing one record per CDR3 protein. The sample consists of about 200,000 distinct CDR3 sequences, approximately 15% of them appearing once. This clonotype came up a few times. No antigen is known for it. This TCR was sampled from a male patient between 2 and 15 years old who had a stem cell transplant for acute lymphoblastic leukemia, so the T cells may come from the graft donor. Sequences were derived from PBMCs, mostly from graft donor cells, sampled 360 days after TCRalphabeta/CD19-depleted stem cell transplant.

The CDR3 region is CASMGERGKVNQPQHF. CDR3 nucleotide sequence: TGTGCCAGCATGGGGGAAAGGGGGAAGGTCAATCAGCCCCAGCATTTT. V and J are TRBV6-1 and TRBJ1-5; D may be TRBD1 (6 bases). V was clipped by 7 bases and J by 3 bases, with 19 bases between them. Germline CDR1 and CDR2: MNHNS and SASEGT. The CDR3 is made up of 16 amino acids.